This T cell receptor beta chain appears in the sequencing data of a study of cytomegalovirus exposure and HLA in healthy donors. Germline V gene sequence: CDR1 GTSNPN, CDR2 SVGIG (reference sequence). This CDR3 is built from 16 residues. Unmatched junction bases numbered 3, after V lost 1 base and J lost 0 bases. With 60 Vbeta and 13 Jbeta primers, the PCR was carried out. Profiling relied on immunoSEQ multiplex PCR, and the TCRdb table lists in-frame clones only, not all of them. The sample data list approximately 82,000 clones. Sequenced sample: PBMCs. The gene calls are TRBV30 and TRBJ1-5, with 10 bases identical to TRBD1. The receptor was derived from a woman in her sixties in good health and CMV-seronegative. The DNA for the CDR3 is TGTGCCTGGAGTGGTGGACAGGGGGATAGCAATCAGCCCCAGCATTTT. It codes for CAWSGGQGDSNQPQHF.